This is a list of T cell receptor beta chains from one sample in a study of cytomegalovirus exposure and HLA in healthy donors. Using immunoSEQ multiplex PCR, the repertoire was profiled, and TCRdb retains in-frame clones only, with some absent. The sample lists roughly 80,000 clones, 80% to 90% occurring once. Sequenced material: PBMCs. The receptors originated from a woman aged 30 to 39 in good health and CMV-seronegative. Both conserved end residues are part of each CDR3. A D gene is named only where the DNA matches it firmly. A clone size is listed for some rows: how often the clone was seen (once, few, many), or a class if it is expanded.

len	abundance	v_gene	d_gene	j_gene	CDR3nt	CDR3aa
15	few	TRBV5-8	NA	TRBJ1-1	TGTGCCAGCAGAAGACGGGGGACTGGGGACACTGAAGCTTTCTTT	CASRRRGTGDTEAFF
15	NA	TRBV19	TRBD1	TRBJ1-1	TGTGCCAGTAGTATAGGTAAACACAGGGGAACTGAAGCTTTCTTT	CASSIGKHRGTEAFF
16	NA	TRBV28	TRBD1	TRBJ2-2	TGTGCCAGCAGTTTCCTCACAGGGGTAGGCACCGGGGAGCTGTTTTTT	CASSFLTGVGTGELFF
14	NA	TRBV30	TRBD1	TRBJ1-6	TGTGCCTGGAGCCCACAGGGGCGCGGGTCACCCCTCCACTTT	CAWSPQGRGSPLHF
13	NA	TRBV30	NA	TRBJ1-2	TGTGCCTGGAAAAAGGGGAGGCCGAGTGGCTACACCTTC	CAWKKGRPSGYTF
13	NA	TRBV29-1	TRBD1	TRBJ1-1	TGCAGCGTTGGTGAGGCAGGGGGGACTGAAGCTTTCTTT	CSVGEAGGTEAFF
18	once	TRBV5-6	NA	TRBJ1-3	TGTGCCAGCAGCTTGTTTTTCGAGATTAGGGGAAGTGGAAACACCATATATTTT	CASSLFFEIRGSGNTIYF
14	NA	TRBV7-6	NA	TRBJ2-7	TGTGCCAGCAGCAGCGGGCAGGGCGGTTACGAGCAGTACTTC	CASSSGQGGYEQYF
17	NA	TRBV11-2	NA	TRBJ1-1	TGTGCCAGCAGCAGACCGGGCCGCACGCGGGGGCCCACTGAAGCTTTCTTT	CASSRPGRTRGPTEAFF
15	NA	TRBV19	TRBD1	TRBJ1-5	TGTGCCAGTAGGACAGGGACAGGGGGCGGGCAGCCCCAGCATTTT	CASRTGTGGGQPQHF
13	NA	TRBV10-3	TRBD2	TRBJ2-1	TGTGCCATCAGTATGCTAGCGGGGAATGAGCAGTTCTTC	CAISMLAGNEQFF
16	NA	TRBV19	TRBD1	TRBJ1-2	TGTGCCACTTCCAATGCTGGGGGACAGCTTTCCTATGGCTACACCTTC	CATSNAGGQLSYGYTF
13	once	TRBV30	NA	TRBJ2-7	TGTGCCTGGAGTGGGAGACAGGACACGCGGCGGTACTTC	CAWSGRQDTRRYF
18	once	TRBV5-1	TRBD2	TRBJ2-1	TGCGCCAGCAGCTCCCACCTAGCGGGAGGGCCCTCCTACAATGAGCAGTTCTTC	CASSSHLAGGPSYNEQFF
16	NA	TRBV28	NA	TRBJ2-1	TGTGCCAGCAGTCCTCTGACGGGGAGGTCCTACAATGAGCAGTTCTTC	CASSPLTGRSYNEQFF
16	few	TRBV4-3	NA	TRBJ2-6	TGCGCCAGCAGTACAGGTGTTCCCTCTGGGGCCAACGTCCTGACTTTC	CASSTGVPSGANVLTF
16	NA	TRBV6-1	TRBD2	TRBJ2-7	TGTGCCAGCAGTGATCCCCTAAGAAGAGCGGGAGACGAGCAGTACTTC	CASSDPLRRAGDEQYF
14	NA	TRBV2	NA	TRBJ1-2	TGTGCCAGCACGACGCCCGGCCGGGAGGGGGGCTACACCTTC	CASTTPGREGGYTF
14	NA	TRBV28	TRBD2	TRBJ2-1	TGTGCCAGCTACCGGAGCGGGAGGGACAATGAGCAGTTCTTC	CASYRSGRDNEQFF
15	few	TRBV4-1	TRBD2	TRBJ2-7	TGCGCCAGCAGCCAACTAGCGGGCCCCTCCTACGAGCAGTACTTC	CASSQLAGPSYEQYF
15	once	TRBV5-4	NA	TRBJ2-2	TGTGCCAGCAGCTTGCGCCAGGAGAACACCGGGGAGCTGTTTTTT	CASSLRQENTGELFF
15	NA	TRBV2	TRBD1	TRBJ2-1	TGTGCCAGCGATTTGGGACAGGGGGCGATGAATGAGCAGTTCTTC	CASDLGQGAMNEQFF
14	few	TRBV18	NA	TRBJ1-2	TGTGCCAGCTCAGGAGACCGAGCTAACTATGGCTACACCTTC	CASSGDRANYGYTF
18	few	TRBV5-1	TRBD1	TRBJ1-1	TGCGCCAGCAGCCGTACAAAATCCTTACAGGGGGCGAACACTGAAGCTTTCTTT	CASSRTKSLQGANTEAFF
13	NA	TRBV28	NA	TRBJ2-7	TGTGCCAGCAGTACTTCCACTAGGTCCGAGCAGTACTTC	CASSTSTRSEQYF
17	NA	TRBV11-3	TRBD1	TRBJ2-7	TGTGCCAGCAGCTCACAGACCCGACAGGGGAAGCGCTACGAGCAGTACTTC	CASSSQTRQGKRYEQYF
17	NA	TRBV18	TRBD1	TRBJ1-2	TGTGCCAGCTCACCACCGGTGCTGCGGACAGGAGCAGATGGCTACACCTTC	CASSPPVLRTGADGYTF
16	NA	TRBV30	NA	TRBJ1-5	TGTGCCTGGAGTCGGGGTCTGAAGGATAGGGATCAGCCCCAGCATTTT	CAWSRGLKDRDQPQHF